This T cell receptor beta chain appears in the sequencing data of a study of molecular identifiers for immune sequencing clone quantification. General observations from the study: Beyond 20 RNA copies, clones held over 98% of effector molecules, compared with under 1% in naive cells.

Making the bulk TCR libraries relied on previously described methods and listed TCR primers. A single record per CDR3 protein comes from TCRdb applying MiXCR to the PCR reads. This table holds around 480,000 distinct CDR3 sequences, about 25% found once. A word on this clonotype: Its antigen remains unknown. A much larger clone lies one base from this, so it may be a read error.

The CDR3 runs to 15 residues. Germline lookup yields CDR1 SEHNR and CDR2 FQNEAQ (reference sequence). This TCR derives from a human donor in good health. Some libraries in this study had Jurkat cell RNA spiked in. The chain links TRBV7-9 to TRBJ2-7, with D perhaps TRBD1 or TRBD2 (5 bases each). Specimen: naive CD8+ T cells from blood, with Jurkat cell RNA spiked in. This sample's subset: FACS-sorted CD8+CD4-CCR7+CD45RA+ naive T cells. The chain's CDR3 is CANSQTGAHWGEQYF. The CDR3 bases are TGTGCCAACAGCCAAACCGGGGCCCACTGGGGGGAGCAGTACTTC.